These 20 T cell receptor beta chains were sequenced from one sample in a study of T-cell reconstitution after alpha-beta-depleted transplantation in children. For TCRbeta, the library was prepared with unique molecular identifiers. In TCRdb, the PCR reads were re-called with MiXCR into one record per CDR3 protein. The sample yields 250,000 to 400,000 distinct CDR3 sequences, around 25% seen once. Sequenced material: PBMCs, mostly from graft donor cells, taken 180 days after TCRalphabeta/CD19-depleted stem cell transplant. Source of these receptors: a male patient younger than 18 who had a stem cell transplant for acute lymphoblastic leukemia, so the T cells may come from the graft donor.

This clonotype was observed a few times. The chain combines TRBV15 with TRBJ2-7, with D possibly called TRBD1 or TRBD2 (5 bases each). V was trimmed by 9 bases and J by 0 bases, leaving 12 bases between them. The CDR3 has 13 amino acids. Germline V gene sequence: CDR1 LNHNV, CDR2 YYDKDF (reference sequence). CDR3 nucleotide sequence: TGTGCCACGGTGGGACGCGTCTCCTACGAGCAGTACTTC. Translation gives CATVGRVSYEQYF.

This clonotype has only a few counts. The gene calls are TRBV20-1 and TRBJ2-7; possible D gene TRBD2, 5 bases. The CDR3 sequence is 13 residues long. CDR1 and CDR2 from the germline V gene are DFQATT and SNEGSKA (reference sequence). V was clipped by 0 bases and J by 3 bases, with 9 bases between them. The CDR3 loop reads CSARDPSSYEQYF. The CDR3 DNA reads TGCAGTGCTAGAGATCCTAGCAGCTACGAGCAGTACTTC.

V and J are TRBV7-1 and TRBJ2-1, with TRBD2 identical over 10 bases. TRBV7-1 is an ORF for which the function is uncertain. J was trimmed by 15 bases and V by 3 bases; bases with no gene match: 8. This CDR3 has 13 amino acids. CDR3 region: CASSSQREGRRFF. In DNA, the CDR3 is TGTGCCAGCAGCTCCCAGCGGGAGGGCCGCAGGTTCTTC.

This clonotype turned up a few times. The chain joins TRBV6-2 or TRBV6-3 to TRBJ1-1; weak D call: TRBD1 (6 bases). Germline CDR1 MNHEY, CDR2 SVGEGT. Trimming took 1 base from V and 7 from J, leaving 13 bases between them. This CDR3 comprises 14 residues. The CDR3 region is CASSYLQGSGEAFF. CDR3 sequence (DNA): TGTGCCAGCAGTTACTTACAGGGCTCAGGTGAAGCTTTCTTT.

The chain has TRBV10-2 and TRBJ2-1; D is unresolved. From germline, CDR1 is WSHSY and CDR2 SAAADI. The CDR3 is made up of 12 amino acids. V was pared by 11 bases and J by 5 bases, with 13 bases between. The CDR3 DNA sequence: TGCGCCTGCCAACGAGTTGACAATGAGCAGTTCTTC. Translation gives CACQRVDNEQFF.

The rearrangement links TRBV18 to TRBJ2-7; no clear D gene. Trimming removed 6 bases from V and 3 bases from J, with 9 bases in between. CDR1 is KGHSH and CDR2 is LQKENI in the germline V gene. There are 12 residues in the CDR3. DNA for the CDR3: TGTGCCAGCTCCAACACCGACTACGAGCAGTACTTC. Translated: CASSNTDYEQYF.

The chain employs TRBV7-9 and TRBJ2-3; D not resolved. Germline V gene sequence: CDR1 SEHNR, CDR2 FQNEAQ (reference sequence). The CDR3 is 16 residues long. Trimming removed 8 bases at V and 5 bases at J, with 23 bases between. The CDR3 DNA follows: TGTGCCAGCCCCCTTTCACCCCTGACCACCGGAGATACGCAGTATTTT. Protein product: CASPLSPLTTGDTQYF.

This rearrangement joins TRBV20-1 to TRBJ1-1; 9 positions agree with TRBD1. The CDR3 covers 15 residues. The V and J ends lost 1 base and 1 base, in that order; junction bases with no gene match: 4. Germline V gene lookup returns CDR1 DFQATT and CDR2 SNEGSKA (reference sequence). Written as DNA, the CDR3 is TGCAGTGCTAGAGCTAGGGACAGGGCGAACACTGAAGCTTTCTTT. It encodes CSARARDRANTEAFF.

The rearrangement uses TRBV29-1 and TRBJ1-2; the D is unclear. The V end lost 2 bases, the J end lost 4 bases, and 11 bases lay between the germline ends. CDR1 and CDR2 (germline): SQVTM, ANQGSEA. The CDR3 spans 13 residues. CDR3 in amino acids: CSVESRSFYGYTF. CDR3 in DNA: TGCAGCGTTGAAAGCCGAAGTTTCTATGGCTACACCTTC.

This clonotype appeared a few times. The V gene is TRBV11-1, the J gene TRBJ1-2; perhaps TRBD1 as D (5 bases). V dropped 2 bases and J dropped 7 bases, with 26 bases sitting between them. Germline V gene lookup returns CDR1 SGHAT and CDR2 FQDESV (reference sequence). This CDR3 contains 18 residues. The CDR3 region has the DNA TGTGCCAGCAGCTTAAGGTTGGAGGGGACGGGATCGAGGAGTGGCTACACCTTC. The encoded protein is CASSLRLEGTGSRSGYTF.

In this sample, this clonotype turned up a few times. This chain uses TRBV10-3 with TRBJ2-1, with 7 bases matching TRBD2. Germline CDR1 and CDR2: ENHRY and SYGVKD. This CDR3 comprises 16 residues. The V and J ends lost 0 bases and 2 bases, in that order; junction bases with no gene match: 4. The CDR3: CAISESWAGAYNEQFF. DNA of the CDR3: TGTGCCATCAGTGAGTCATGGGCGGGAGCCTACAATGAGCAGTTCTTC.

The rearrangement uses TRBV5-1 and TRBJ2-7; D unresolved. This CDR3 is built from 14 residues. The germline V and J ends were trimmed by 0 bases and 0 bases, with 7 bases remaining between them. Germline V lookup: CDR1 SGHRS, CDR2 YFSETQ. The CDR3: CASSLDALSYEQYF. CDR3 bases: TGCGCCAGCAGCTTGGATGCTCTCTCCTACGAGCAGTACTTC.

In DNA, the CDR3 is TGTGCCAGCTCACTTTTTGCGCCGGGGAGTGATGGCTACACCTTC. Its translation is CASSLFAPGSDGYTF. This chain links TRBV18 with TRBJ1-2; D gene ambiguous. The CDR3 consists of 15 residues. CDR1 and CDR2 (germline): KGHSH, LQKENI. V lost 4 bases, J lost 6 bases, and 18 bases lay in between.

This chain links TRBV6-2 or TRBV6-3 with TRBJ2-7; D is perhaps TRBD2 (7 bases). CDR3 size: 17 residues. Germline assignment: CDR1 MNHEY and CDR2 SVGEGT. The V end lost 6 bases, the J end lost 5 bases, and 26 bases lay between the germline ends. The CDR3 DNA reads as TGTGCCAGCAGAGCGGGGACAAAAGCGGGTTTATCCCACGAGCAGTACTTC. It specifies CASRAGTKAGLSHEQYF.

This rearrangement joins TRBV23-1 to TRBJ2-1; D is possibly TRBD2 (5 bases). TRBV23-1 is marked as an open reading frame, function uncertain. This CDR3 comprises 15 residues. Trimming removed 6 bases from V and 6 bases from J, with 18 bases in between. The CDR3 loop reads CASSHEAGRGNEQFF. CDR3 nucleotide sequence: TGCGCCAGCAGCCACGAGGCAGGACGGGGCAATGAGCAGTTCTTC.

V gene TRBV29-1 combines with J gene TRBJ2-1, with D possibly being TRBD2 (6 bases). Trimming stripped 4 bases from V and 4 bases from J, with 14 bases between. The CDR3 has 14 residues. Germline V gene sequence: CDR1 SQVTM, CDR2 ANQGSEA. CDR3 in amino acids: CSVVGAGQYNEQFF. For the CDR3, the DNA is TGCAGCGTTGTCGGAGCGGGCCAATACAATGAGCAGTTCTTC.

This clonotype was seen a handful of times. The chain is built from TRBV27 and TRBJ1-4, with D unclear. V was trimmed by 5 bases and J by 8 bases, leaving 9 bases between them. The CDR3 spans 12 residues. Germline CDR1 and CDR2: MNHEY and SMNVEV (reference sequence). CDR3 sequence reads: CASSLGGEKLFF. For the CDR3, the DNA is TGTGCCAGCAGTCTGGGAGGGGAAAAACTGTTTTTT.

The rearrangement links TRBV5-6 to TRBJ2-7; perhaps TRBD2 as D (6 bases). V lost 4 bases to trimming and J lost 0 bases, with 11 bases between them. CDR3 length: 14 residues. Germline assignment: CDR1 SGHDT and CDR2 YYEEEE. For the CDR3, the DNA is TGTGCCAGCAGCGCGCTAGCGCCCTCCTACGAGCAGTACTTC. This codes for CASSALAPSYEQYF.

This clonotype was seen more than once but under ten times. The genes are TRBV5-1 and TRBJ1-4, with D perhaps TRBD1 (5 bases). Germline CDR1 is SGHRS and CDR2 is YFSETQ. The CDR3 runs to 15 residues. Trimming took off 5 bases at V and 5 bases at J, with 16 bases between the two ends. CDR3 in amino acids: CASSVTGDLNEKLFF. CDR3 in DNA: TGCGCCAGCAGTGTCACCGGGGACCTAAATGAAAAACTGTTTTTT.

This clonotype appeared a few times. The chain has TRBV14 and TRBJ2-3; 8 positions match TRBD2. The CDR3 covers 17 residues. Germline trimming cut 0 bases from V and 0 bases from J; bases unmatched to any gene: 5. The germline V gene has CDR1 SGHDN and CDR2 FVKESK. DNA of the CDR3: TGTGCCAGCAGCCAAGAGATGACTAGCGAAAGCACAGATACGCAGTATTTT. It codes for CASSQEMTSESTDTQYF.